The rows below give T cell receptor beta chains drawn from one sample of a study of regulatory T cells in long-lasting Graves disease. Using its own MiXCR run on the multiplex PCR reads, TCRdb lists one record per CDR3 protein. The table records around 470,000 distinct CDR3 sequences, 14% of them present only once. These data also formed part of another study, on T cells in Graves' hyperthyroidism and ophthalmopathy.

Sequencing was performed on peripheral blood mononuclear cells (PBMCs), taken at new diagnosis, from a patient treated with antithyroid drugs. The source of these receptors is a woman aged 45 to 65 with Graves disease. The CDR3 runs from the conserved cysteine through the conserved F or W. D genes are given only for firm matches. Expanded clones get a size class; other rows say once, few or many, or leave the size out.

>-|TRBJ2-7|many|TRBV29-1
CSVVPLGTPYEQYF
TGCAGCGTTGTCCCGCTGGGTACCCCCTACGAGCAGTACTTC
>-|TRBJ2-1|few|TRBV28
CASSPPKGGPYNEQFF
TGTGCCAGCAGTCCCCCGAAGGGGGGACCCTACAATGAGCAGTTCTTC
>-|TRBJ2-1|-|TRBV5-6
CASSFEAPNEQFF
TGTGCCAGCAGCTTCGAGGCTCCGAATGAGCAGTTCTTC
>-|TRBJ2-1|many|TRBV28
CASTTWQTTSYNEQFF
TGTGCCAGCACAACCTGGCAGACAACCTCCTACAATGAGCAGTTCTTC
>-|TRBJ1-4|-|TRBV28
CASSYLASAENEKLFF
TGTGCCAGCAGTTACCTCGCGTCGGCCGAAAATGAAAAACTGTTTTTT
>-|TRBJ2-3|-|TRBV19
CASQPFWKTSTDTQYF
TGTGCCAGTCAACCATTTTGGAAGACTAGCACAGATACGCAGTATTTT
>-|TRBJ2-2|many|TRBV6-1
CASRGTENTGELFF
TGTGCCAGCAGGGGGACCGAGAACACCGGGGAGCTGTTTTTT
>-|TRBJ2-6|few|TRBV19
CASSISGVGANVLTF
TGTGCCAGTAGTATCTCGGGGGTCGGGGCCAACGTCCTGACTTTC
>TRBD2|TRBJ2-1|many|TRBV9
CASSVGVSGLGEQFF
TGTGCCAGCAGCGTAGGGGTTAGCGGGTTGGGTGAGCAGTTCTTC
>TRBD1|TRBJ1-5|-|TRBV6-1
CASSDYRGQGNQPQHF
TGTGCCAGCAGTGACTACAGGGGGCAGGGCAATCAGCCCCAGCATTTT
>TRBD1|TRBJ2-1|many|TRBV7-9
CASSLNRGAFAYNEQFF
TGTGCCAGCAGCTTAAACAGGGGTGCCTTTGCCTACAATGAGCAGTTCTTC
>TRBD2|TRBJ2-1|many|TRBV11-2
CASSSGTTRLHEQFF
TGTGCCAGCAGCTCCGGGACTACTAGATTGCATGAGCAGTTCTTC
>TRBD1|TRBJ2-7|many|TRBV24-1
CATSDPDRGSREQYF
TGTGCCACCAGTGATCCGGACAGGGGAAGTCGGGAGCAGTACTTC
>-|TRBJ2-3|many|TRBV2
CASSAYPGRITDTQYF
TGTGCCAGCAGTGCCTACCCTGGGCGGATCACAGATACGCAGTATTTT
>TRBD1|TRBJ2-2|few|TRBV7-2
CASSSRDSPTGELFF
TGTGCCAGCAGCTCCCGGGACAGCCCCACCGGGGAGCTGTTTTTT
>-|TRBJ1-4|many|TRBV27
CASRQSWVQGEKLFF
TGTGCCAGCCGACAAAGTTGGGTGCAGGGTGAAAAACTGTTTTTT
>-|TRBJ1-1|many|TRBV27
CASSVPGSNTEAFF
TGTGCCAGCAGTGTTCCGGGGTCGAACACTGAAGCTTTCTTT
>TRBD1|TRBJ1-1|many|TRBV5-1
CASGIGQENTEAFF
TGCGCCAGCGGCATCGGACAGGAGAACACTGAAGCTTTCTTT
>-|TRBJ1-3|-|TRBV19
CASTPLPDRNSGNTIYF
TGTGCCAGTACCCCCCTGCCGGACAGAAACTCTGGAAACACCATATATTTT
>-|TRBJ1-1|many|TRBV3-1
CASSPRPTNTEAFF
TGTGCCAGCAGCCCTCGACCAACGAACACTGAAGCTTTCTTT
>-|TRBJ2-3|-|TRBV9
CASSPFLWRDTQYF
TGTGCCAGCAGCCCCTTCCTCTGGAGAGATACGCAGTATTTT
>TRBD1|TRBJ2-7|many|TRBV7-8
CASSTGTGLYEQYF
TGTGCCAGCAGCACCGGGACAGGGCTCTACGAGCAGTACTTC
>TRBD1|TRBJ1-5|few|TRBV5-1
CASSLGDRGNQPQHF
TGCGCCAGCAGCTTGGGGGACAGGGGCAATCAGCCCCAGCATTTT
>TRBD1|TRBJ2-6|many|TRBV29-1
CSVDRQGASGANVLTF
TGCAGCGTTGATCGACAGGGTGCCTCTGGGGCCAACGTCCTGACTTTC
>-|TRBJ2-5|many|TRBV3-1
CASSQVQQETQYF
TGTGCCAGCAGCCAAGTTCAGCAAGAGACCCAGTACTTC
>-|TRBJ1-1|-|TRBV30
CAWSVVGPEAFF
TGTGCCTGGAGTGTAGTTGGCCCTGAAGCTTTCTTT
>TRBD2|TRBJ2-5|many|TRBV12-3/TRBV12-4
CASIPRRLAVQQETQYF
TGTGCCAGCATCCCTAGGCGCCTAGCGGTTCAACAAGAGACCCAGTACTTC
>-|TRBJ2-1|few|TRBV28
CASSFQRSSEQFF
TGTGCCAGCAGTTTTCAAAGGTCTAGTGAGCAGTTCTTC
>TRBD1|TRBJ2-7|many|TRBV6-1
CASSPPGTVLLAEQYF
TGTGCCAGCAGTCCACCCGGGACAGTCCTCTTGGCCGAGCAGTACTTC
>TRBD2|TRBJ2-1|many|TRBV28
CASRVGTSGSVNEQFF
TGTGCCAGCAGAGTCGGGACTAGCGGGAGTGTAAATGAGCAGTTCTTC
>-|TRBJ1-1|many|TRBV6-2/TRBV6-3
CASIAESRVSEAFF
TGTGCCAGCATAGCCGAGAGTCGGGTCTCTGAAGCTTTCTTT
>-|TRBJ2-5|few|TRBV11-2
CASSSLRGRETQHF
TGTGCCAGCAGCTCTCTCCGGGGGCGAGAGACCCAGCACTTC
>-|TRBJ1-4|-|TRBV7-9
CASSYNVEKLFF
TGTGCCAGCAGTTATAATGTGGAAAAACTGTTTTTT
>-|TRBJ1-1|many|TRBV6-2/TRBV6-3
CASSELRNTEAFF
TGTGCCAGCAGTGAACTCAGGAACACTGAAGCTTTCTTT
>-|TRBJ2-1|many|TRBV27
CASSFGTQSYNEQFF
TGTGCCAGCAGTTTCGGGACACAATCCTACAATGAGCAGTTCTTC
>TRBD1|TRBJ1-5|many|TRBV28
CASREEQGAVQPQHF
TGTGCCAGCAGGGAGGAACAGGGGGCTGTGCAGCCCCAGCATTTT
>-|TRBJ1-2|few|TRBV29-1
CSVRWGSGYTF
TGCAGCGTTAGGTGGGGGTCTGGCTACACCTTC
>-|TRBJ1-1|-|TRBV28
CASSLQTGFTEAFF
TGTGCCAGCAGTTTACAGACAGGATTCACTGAAGCTTTCTTT
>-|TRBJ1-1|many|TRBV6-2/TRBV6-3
CASSEGFGNTEAFF
TGTGCCAGCAGTGAAGGGTTCGGGAACACTGAAGCTTTCTTT
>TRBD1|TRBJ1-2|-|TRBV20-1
CSARKTGGYYGYTF
TGCAGTGCTAGAAAGACAGGGGGCTACTATGGCTACACCTTC
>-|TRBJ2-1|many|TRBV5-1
CASSSGIAKDNEQFF
TGCGCCAGCAGCTCGGGGATAGCGAAAGATAATGAGCAGTTCTTC
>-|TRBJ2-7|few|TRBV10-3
CAISESDSTYEQYF
TGTGCCATCAGTGAGTCTGACAGCACCTACGAGCAGTACTTC
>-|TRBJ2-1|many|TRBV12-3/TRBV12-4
CASSSGRINEQFF
TGTGCCAGCAGTTCCGGACGGATCAATGAGCAGTTCTTC